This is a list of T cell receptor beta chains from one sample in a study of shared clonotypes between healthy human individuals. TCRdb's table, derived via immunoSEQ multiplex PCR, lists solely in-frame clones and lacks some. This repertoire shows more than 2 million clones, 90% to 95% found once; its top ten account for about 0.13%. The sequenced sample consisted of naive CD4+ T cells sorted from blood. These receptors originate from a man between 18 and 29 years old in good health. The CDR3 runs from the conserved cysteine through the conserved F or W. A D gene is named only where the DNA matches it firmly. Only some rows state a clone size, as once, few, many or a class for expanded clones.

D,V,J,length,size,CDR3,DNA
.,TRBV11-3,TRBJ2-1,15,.,CASSLTAVGYNEQFF,TGTGCCAGCAGCTTAACCGCGGTTGGCTACAATGAGCAGTTCTTC
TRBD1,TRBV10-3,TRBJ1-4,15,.,CATTSTTGGKEKLFF,TGTGCCACCACATCAACCACAGGGGGCAAGGAAAAACTGTTTTTT
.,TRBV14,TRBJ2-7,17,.,CASSHLHGNLNSYEQYF,TGTGCCAGCAGCCACCTTCACGGGAACCTCAACAGCTACGAGCAGTACTTC
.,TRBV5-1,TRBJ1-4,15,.,CASRLDTSPNEKLFF,TGCGCCAGCAGATTGGACACGAGCCCTAATGAAAAACTGTTTTTT
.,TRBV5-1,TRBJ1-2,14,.,CASSLAGGGDGYTF,TGCGCCAGCAGCTTGGCCGGCGGAGGTGATGGCTACACCTTC
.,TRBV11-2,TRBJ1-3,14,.,CASSTAGPGNTIYF,TGTGCCAGCAGCACCGCAGGGCCGGGAAACACCATATATTTT
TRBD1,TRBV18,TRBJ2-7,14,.,CASSHRDRNYEQYF,TGTGCCAGCTCACATCGGGACAGAAACTACGAGCAGTACTTC
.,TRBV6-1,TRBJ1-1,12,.,CASSERYTEAFF,TGTGCCAGCAGTGAAAGATATACTGAAGCTTTCTTT
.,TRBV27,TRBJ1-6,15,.,CASSFNQGSNSPLHF,TGTGCCAGCAGTTTTAACCAGGGGTCTAATTCACCCCTCCACTTT
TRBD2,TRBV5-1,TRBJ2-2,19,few,CASSRRTSNLVKNTGELFF,TGCGCCAGCAGCCGTCGGACTAGTAACCTCGTAAAGAACACCGGGGAGCTGTTTTTT
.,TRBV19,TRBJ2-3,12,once,CASSQTRDTQYF,TGTGCCAGTAGTCAGACGAGAGATACGCAGTATTTT
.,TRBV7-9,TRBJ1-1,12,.,CASRTGRTEAFF,TGTGCCAGCAGGACGGGGCGGACTGAAGCTTTCTTT
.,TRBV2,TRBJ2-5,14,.,CASSEAEGKETQYF,TGTGCCAGCAGTGAAGCGGAGGGGAAAGAGACCCAGTACTTC
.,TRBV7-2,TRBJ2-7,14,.,CASSPGDAFYEQYF,TGTGCCAGCAGCCCAGGGGACGCCTTTTACGAGCAGTACTTC
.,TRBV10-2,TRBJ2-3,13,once,CASSAPPPDTQYF,TGCGCCAGCAGTGCTCCGCCTCCAGATACGCAGTATTTT
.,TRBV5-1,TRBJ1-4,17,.,CASSPNGQIRTNEKLFF,TGCGCCAGCAGTCCGAATGGCCAGATTCGAACTAATGAAAAACTGTTTTTT
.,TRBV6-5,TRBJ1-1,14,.,CASSYSMAGTEAFF,TGTGCCAGCAGTTACTCGATGGCCGGTACTGAAGCTTTCTTT
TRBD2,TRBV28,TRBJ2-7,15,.,CASNQAGGPQYEQYF,TGTGCCAGCAATCAAGCGGGAGGGCCCCAATACGAGCAGTACTTC
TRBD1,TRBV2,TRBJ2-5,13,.,CASHRGFGETQYF,TGTGCCAGCCACAGGGGCTTTGGAGAGACCCAGTACTTC
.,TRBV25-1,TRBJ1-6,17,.,CASSGGVGSSYNSPLHF,TGTGCCAGCAGCGGGGGAGTGGGGAGCTCCTATAATTCACCCCTCCACTTT
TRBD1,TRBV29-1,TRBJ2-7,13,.,CSVRRDRVAEQYF,TGCAGCGTTCGGCGGGACAGGGTTGCCGAGCAGTACTTC
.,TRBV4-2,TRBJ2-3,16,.,CASSQVARGLTDTQYF,TGTGCCAGCAGCCAAGTTGCCAGGGGATTAACAGATACGCAGTATTTT
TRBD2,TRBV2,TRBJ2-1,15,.,CASSVTSGGANEQFF,TGTGCCAGCAGCGTGACTAGCGGGGGTGCGAATGAGCAGTTCTTC
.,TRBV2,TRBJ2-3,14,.,CASLSGLRRNTQYF,TGTGCCAGCCTCTCAGGACTGAGACGGAATACGCAGTATTTT
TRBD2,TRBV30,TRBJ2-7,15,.,CAWSSSGILTYEQYF,TGTGCCTGGAGTTCGAGCGGGATACTAACCTACGAGCAGTACTTC
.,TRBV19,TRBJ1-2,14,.,CASTAGKGHYGYTF,TGTGCCAGTACGGCAGGGAAAGGGCACTATGGCTACACCTTC
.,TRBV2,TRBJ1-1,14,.,CASSRTGRDTEAFF,TGTGCCAGCAGTCGAACAGGGAGAGATACTGAAGCTTTCTTT
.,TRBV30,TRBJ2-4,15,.,CAHRSITGNKNIQYF,TGTGCCCACCGATCCATTACAGGGAACAAAAACATTCAGTACTTC
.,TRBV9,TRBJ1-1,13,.,CASSVAAGSEAFF,TGTGCCAGCAGCGTAGCCGCTGGGAGTGAAGCTTTCTTT
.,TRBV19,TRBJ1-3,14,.,CASSPTDGRNTIYF,TGTGCCAGCAGTCCGACGGATGGGAGAAACACCATATATTTT